This T cell receptor beta chain came from a study of blood T cell repertoires in COVID-19. This CDR3 region has 15 residues. Trimming removed 1 base at V and 0 bases at J, with 4 bases between. The V gene's germline CDR1 is LGHDT and CDR2 YNNKEL (reference sequence). The data were produced by immunoSEQ multiplex PCR, yet TCRdb's version contains in-frame clones alone and is incomplete. The repertoire has 250,000 or so clones, around 91% of them found once; the top ten carry around 1.9%. J is TRBJ1-6 and V is TRBV3-1 (or the pseudogene TRBV3-2); D remains ambiguous. The receptor was isolated from a woman aged 60 to 75 with COVID-19, enrolled during active disease. Sample: peripheral blood. The CDR3 bases are TGTGCCAGCAGCCAAGCGAGCTCCTATAATTCACCCCTCCACTTT. It yields the protein CASSQASSYNSPLHF.